This entry is about one TCR beta chain. Its antigen has not been determined. No clone much larger than this one lies a single base away; base qualities are absent. The cohort was made up of 666 healthy bone marrow donors. At the time of sampling, all cohort members were nominally healthy, though unrecorded immune exposures were likely present. The donor tested CMV seropositive, placing the donor among the approximately 290 seropositive members of the cohort. A peripheral blood sample was provided by each donor, and peripheral blood mononuclear cells were used for TCR beta sequencing. Genomic DNA was extracted from the blood cell samples with the Qiagen DNeasy Blood Extraction Kit. These data come from a study of cytomegalovirus exposure and HLA in healthy donors (dated by TCRdb to the late 2010s). Describing the broader study: According to an earlier analysis of 587 of the donors, roughly 180 million T cells yielded 90 million to 140 million unique TCR beta sequences and around 280 Gb of sequence data. Around 320 gigabases of sequencing data and 70 million to 100 million unique TCR sequences were included in an early release covering around 600 HLA-typed donors. In a later genetic analysis, genome-wide SNP genotypes for about 55% of the 666 donors were used, and that subset was treated as a discovery cohort. Donor age, sex, ethnicity and CMV serostatus were collected together with the repertoire data. In an earlier analysis of roughly 580 of the donors, high-throughput TCR beta sequencing was used to judge whether each TCR beta V gene segment behaved as functional or pseudogenic. All discovery cohort repertoires had been generated on a single sequencing platform. Typing coverage varied by locus: roughly 629-640 donors for A, B, C, DRB1 and DQB1; approximately 520 for DQA1; over 600 for DPA1; around 450 for DPB1. Using immunosequencing, the study profiled T cell repertoires from fewer than 850 subjects and related those repertoires to cytomegalovirus serostatus. A later analysis re-examined previously published TCR beta repertoires from 610 or so donors and added high-resolution HLA genotyping to investigate patterns of TCR occurrence. Among roughly 400 genotyped donors of the cohort, an average of approximately 240,000 unique TCR beta nucleotide sequences was sequenced per donor, of which 15% to 20% were non-productive. The aim of the study was to test whether cataloging public T cell receptors could identify signatures of past pathogen exposure. To predict cytomegalovirus infection status, the study combined high-throughput TCR immunosequencing, statistical association of individual TCRs with disease status, and machine learning. Because of strong linkage in the cohort, a few DR-DQ haplotypes were treated as single units for association and clustering. Among the roughly 390 genotyped donors, roughly 80% belonged to the genetic ancestry cluster associated with self-reported Caucasian donors. HLA typing covered class I and class II loci at four-digit resolution. Rather than using new phenotypic data, the later analysis identified candidate immune exposures from TCR beta sequences and from how often those sequences occurred across donors. A separate validation cohort of roughly 110 different subjects was used in addition to the 666-subject first cohort. Study-wide findings and limitations: In a later analysis, over 15,000 TCR beta sequences were associated with specific HLA alleles at a false discovery rate of 0.05. A further reported finding was that TCR beta sequences accurately predicted the HLA-A and HLA-B alleles for most subjects in the first cohort. A later analysis found that TCR association rates varied across HLA loci, with DRB1 alleles showing the most associated TCRs and HLA-C alleles the fewest. A few of the identified cytomegalovirus-associated TCR beta chains were confirmed in vitro to be specific for cytomegalovirus antigens. In both the original and validation cohorts, the classifier was reported to diagnose cytomegalovirus status with high specificity and sensitivity. Because HLA typing was missing for some donors at each locus, association tests included only the typed subset. CMV serostatus was the only immune exposure information available for the cohort. While some public TCRs were present in many individuals, most TCR sequences turned up only very rarely across donors. A later analysis found that most CMV-associated TCR beta chains appeared HLA-restricted, with HLA associations seemingly driven largely by CMV exposure. Sequencing depth was assumed to be roughly uniform across donors in the presence/absence analyses, though that assumption may not hold. An earlier analysis of some 590 of the donors showed that most TCR beta V segments appeared in productive rearrangements either about 87% or about 30% of the time, which broadly matched IMGT annotations. A later analysis found that HLA-associated TCR beta chains were more clonally expanded and had lower generation probabilities than equally common non-associated chains. The earlier analysis of about 600 of the donors excluded roughly 16 rarely observed V segments, including chromosome 9 orphons, because counts were too low. A group of highly shared sequence variants was considered likely to be a technical artifact of the sequencing pipeline. In a later analysis, several top co-occurrence clusters were reported to appear linked to parvovirus B19, influenza, CMV and Epstein-Barr virus. The authors suggested that the approach could potentially be generalized to other disease states and immunological phenotypes. Correlated functional status among segregating V segments might be attributable to linkage disequilibrium, but an unknown experimental factor could not be ruled out. Strong co-occurrence of HLA alleles, especially DR and DQ, made assigning TCR associations to individual alleles difficult. A total of 150 or so TCR beta chains were listed by the study as associated with cytomegalovirus. This cohort had only TCR beta chains sequenced, and the lack of alpha or paired-chain data limited which features could be detected. In a later genetic analysis, a missense DCLRE1C variant was associated with V-gene and J-gene trimming of TCR beta chains, and the association was replicated in an independent cohort. The 87-base-pair reads could not distinguish some IMGT-functional V segments, including TRBV6-2 and TRBV6-3, so those segments were excluded. According to a later genetic analysis, donors in an Asian-associated ancestry cluster had fewer N-insertions in productive TCRs than the approximately 700-donor mean.

Its CDR3 holds 13 amino acids, cysteine through phenylalanine. Only the CDR3 part of the read is kept: 39 bases, read in frame from the first base. From V the trimming removes 3 bases and from J it removes 4 bases, while the gene matches leave 2 bases of the junction unaccounted for. The germline V gene encodes CDR1 PRHDT and CDR2 FYEKMQ (reference sequence). The library relied on the immunoSEQ multiplex PCR assay. For the multiplex PCR, a mixture combining 60 forward primers for TCR Vbeta segments and 13 reverse primers for TCR Jbeta segments was used. Amplification of the CDR3 region of rearranged TCR beta genes was performed with a multiplex PCR assay on genomic DNA. On the Illumina HiSeq System, the amplified TCR beta libraries were sequenced as 87-base-pair reads. In the authors' own workflow: Across the 600 to 700 repertoires, a later analysis counted roughly 77 million unique TCR beta chains, approximately 10 million of which were shared by at least two donors. A nearest-neighbor algorithm error-corrected the raw reads and collapsed the reads into unique sequences, merging closely related sequences to remove PCR and sequencing errors. To assign V, D and J gene segments, CDR3 sequences were aligned to IMGT reference sequences. For a sequence to be retained, at least a six-nucleotide match to both a V gene segment and a J gene segment was required. A rearrangement was called productive if the CDR3 had no stop codons and remained in frame with V and J, and every other rearrangement was called non-productive. Following IMGT convention, CDR3 was defined as the stretch from the second conserved V-encoded cysteine up to the conserved J-encoded phenylalanine. The earlier analysis of around 640 of the donors excluded sequences that lacked an unambiguous match to a single V gene segment. An earlier analysis of 500 to 700 of the donors classified V segments as functional when productive rearrangements were above 56.7% and as segregating when the standard deviation between donors was above 5%. A statistical classification framework was developed to diagnose cytomegalovirus status using the catalog of TCR beta chain sequences. V and J gene assignment, in a later analysis, came from comparing TCR nucleotide sequences with IMGT/GENE-DB human TR gene sequences. A later analysis assigned CDR3 sequences and most-parsimonious VDJ recombination scenarios with the TCRdist pipeline. A later analysis defined each TCR beta chain by its CDR3 amino acid sequence plus V-gene family, and excluded reads lacking a unique V-gene family. In a later analysis, several hundred highly shared, low-generation-probability nucleotide sequences were removed to address suspected cross-contamination and a sequencing artifact. In a later analysis, a clonal expansion index for each public chain was calculated from normalized within-repertoire ranks of inferred template counts. In a later analysis, generation probabilities were computed using a VDJ recombination model fitted to out-of-frame rearrangements, and the results were checked against IGoR. Hypergeometric tests were used in a later analysis to score TCR-TCR, TCR-HLA and TCR-CMV co-occurrence, with a repertoire-size bias correction applied to the TCR pairs. A later analysis estimated false discovery rates by permuting HLA or CMV assignments 20 times. In a later analysis, co-occurring TCRs were grouped using DBSCAN, with TCRdist sequence similarity added in when clustering inside HLA-allele-positive subsets. Co-occurrence clustering excluded repertoires with fewer than 30,000 or more than 120,000 public chains, plus five with anomalous nucleotide sharing. TCRdb limited this immuneACCESS table to in-frame rearrangements with V and J called. A share of clones is missing; checked studies link under half to unresolved V genes, and the rest is unexplained. V and J calls plus clone size are reproduced from that table; the DNA served to infer D and trimming. A total of some 120,000 clones appear in this sample, 77% of them only once. The ten most abundant clones make up 9.5% to 13% of the sample.

The material sequenced was PBMCs. The sequence is built from TRBV13 and TRBJ2-7, with 8 central nucleotides matching TRBD1. This TCR derives from a man aged 35 to 55 in good health and CMV-seropositive. CDR3 region: CASSFTGGYEQYF. The DNA is TGTGCCAGCAGCTTTACAGGGGGGTACGAGCAGTACTTC.